The T cell receptor beta chain under discussion was sequenced for a study of T cell changes during pregnancy in multiple sclerosis. This clone was found a few times. Generated by immunoSEQ multiplex PCR, the TCRdb table keeps only in-frame clones and is missing some. The sample lists about 44,000 clones, approximately 93% occurring once. CDR1 and CDR2 (germline): SNHLY, FYNNEI. CDR3 length equals 11 residues. The V end lost 6 bases, the J end lost 2 bases, and 4 bases lay between the germline ends. The chain employs TRBV2 and TRBJ2-5; D gene unclear. The source of this sequence is a female donor with multiple sclerosis, enrolled in a pregnancy study. The specimen was CD4+ T cells from peripheral blood mononuclear cells, collected in the first trimester of pregnancy. The CDR3 sequence: CASSSQETQYF. In DNA, the CDR3 is TGTGCCAGCAGCTCGCAAGAGACCCAGTACTTC.